This section outlines one T cell receptor beta chain sequence together with its context. Its antigen is still unknown. Using its own MiXCR run on the RT-PCR reads, TCRdb lists one record per CDR3 protein. The sample holds about 780,000 distinct CDR3 sequences, approximately 17% seen once. Trimming cost V 4 bases and J 9 bases; bases outside gene matches: 18. Germline CDR1 and CDR2: LGHNA and YNFKEQ. The CDR3 runs 18 residues. This sample was included in a study of response to subunit inactivated influenza vaccine. Points from the study as a whole: Each seasonal flu vaccination may recruit only limited new T cells, authors suggested.

This material consisted of PBMCs from blood, taken more than 4 days after vaccination. The receptor was derived from a man aged 50 to 59 who received an inactivated influenza vaccine. The rearrangement links TRBV4-2 to TRBJ2-1; 10 bases agree with TRBD2. CDR3 region: CASSPEGGKRGGSGEQFF. CDR3 sequence (DNA): TGTGCCAGCAGCCCCGAAGGGGGTAAGCGGGGGGGATCTGGTGAGCAGTTCTTC.